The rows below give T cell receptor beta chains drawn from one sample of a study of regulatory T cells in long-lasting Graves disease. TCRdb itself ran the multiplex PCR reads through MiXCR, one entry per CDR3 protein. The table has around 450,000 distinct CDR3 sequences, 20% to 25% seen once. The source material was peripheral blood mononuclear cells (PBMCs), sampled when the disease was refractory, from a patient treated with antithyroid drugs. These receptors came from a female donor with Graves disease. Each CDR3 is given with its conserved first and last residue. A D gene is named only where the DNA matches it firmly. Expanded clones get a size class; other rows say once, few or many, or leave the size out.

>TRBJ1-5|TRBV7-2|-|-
TGTGCCAGCAGCTTAGGGGTAGGCGCGGGAAGACAGCCCCAGCATTTT
CASSLGVGAGRQPQHF
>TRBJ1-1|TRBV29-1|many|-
TGCAGCGTTGAATGGGGGGAAGGAACTGAAGCTTTCTTT
CSVEWGEGTEAFF
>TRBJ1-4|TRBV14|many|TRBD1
TGTGCCAGCAGCCAGCCGGGACAGGGAAGGTCGGAAAAACTGTTTTTT
CASSQPGQGRSEKLFF
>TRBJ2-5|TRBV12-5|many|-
TGTGCTAGTGGTTTGACAAACCCAGGGGAAGAGACCCAGTACTTC
CASGLTNPGEETQYF
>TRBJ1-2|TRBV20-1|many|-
TGCAGTGCACGTCCCAGGACCGCTCAGTACTATGGCTACACCTTC
CSARPRTAQYYGYTF
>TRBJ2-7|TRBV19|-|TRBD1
TGTGCCAGTAGTGCCCGGACAGGGCGCGAGCAGTACTTC
CASSARTGREQYF
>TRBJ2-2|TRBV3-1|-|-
TGTGCCAGCAGCCAAGATCTGGGGCCCGCGAACACCGGGGAGCTGTTTTTT
CASSQDLGPANTGELFF
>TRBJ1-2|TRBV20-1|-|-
TGCAAATCAATTGGGGGGTCCCAGGGCTACACCTTC
CKSIGGSQGYTF
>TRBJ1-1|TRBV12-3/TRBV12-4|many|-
TGTGCCAGCAGTTTCTCCTACAGGGTAGTAGGGACTGAAGCTTTCTTT
CASSFSYRVVGTEAFF
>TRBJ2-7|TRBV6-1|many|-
TGTGCCAGCAGGCTTCCCGGGGAGGACGAGCAGTACTTC
CASRLPGEDEQYF
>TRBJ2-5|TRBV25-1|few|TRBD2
TGTGCCAGCAGTGGGCGGACTAGGACGGGTGGCGAGACCCAGTACTTC
CASSGRTRTGGETQYF
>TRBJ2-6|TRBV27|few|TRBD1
TGTGCCAGCACCCCTGGACAGGGGGCGTCTGGGGCCAACGTCCTGACTTTC
CASTPGQGASGANVLTF
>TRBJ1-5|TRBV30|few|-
TGTGCCTGGAGCCGCCGGAGAAATCAGCCCCAGCATTTT
CAWSRRRNQPQHF
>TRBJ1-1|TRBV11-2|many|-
TGTGCCAGCAGCCACCCCTGGGTGAACACTGAAGCTTTCTTT
CASSHPWVNTEAFF
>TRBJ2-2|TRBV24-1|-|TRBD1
TGTGCCACCAGTGACCCGGACAGGGGGAACACCGGGGAGCTGTTTTTT
CATSDPDRGNTGELFF
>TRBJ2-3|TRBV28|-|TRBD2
TGTGCCAGCAGCCAACGGGGGGTCCGAACAGATACGCAGTATTTT
CASSQRGVRTDTQYF
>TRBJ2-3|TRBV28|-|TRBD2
TGTGCCAGCACCGGGACTAGCGGGGGGAACACAGATACGCAGTATTTT
CASTGTSGGNTDTQYF
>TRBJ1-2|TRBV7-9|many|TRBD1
TGTGCCAGCAGCCGGGACAGTTACTATGGCTACACCTTC
CASSRDSYYGYTF
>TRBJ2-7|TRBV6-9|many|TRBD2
TGTGCCAGCAGTTACGCGGGGACTAGCGGGGTCTACGAGCAGTACTTC
CASSYAGTSGVYEQYF
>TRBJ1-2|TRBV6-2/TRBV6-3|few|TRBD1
TGTGCCGGATCGACAGGGCACCCCTATGGCTACACCTTC
CAGSTGHPYGYTF
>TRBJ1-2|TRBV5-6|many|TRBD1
TGTGCCAGCAGCCGGACAGGGCCCTATGGCTACACCTTC
CASSRTGPYGYTF
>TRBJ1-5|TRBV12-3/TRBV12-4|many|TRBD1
TGTGCCAGCAGTGGGACAGATAGCAATCAGCCCCAGCATTTT
CASSGTDSNQPQHF
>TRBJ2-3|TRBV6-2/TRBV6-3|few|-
TGTGCCAGCAGTTACGATCCTCAGGATACGCAGTATTTT
CASSYDPQDTQYF
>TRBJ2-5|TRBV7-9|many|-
TGTGCCAGCAGCTTTGGAATGACCCAGTACTTC
CASSFGMTQYF
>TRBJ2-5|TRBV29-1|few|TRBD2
TGCAGCGCCGGAGGTAGCGGGGGGTTTGGGCAGACCCAGTACTTC
CSAGGSGGFGQTQYF
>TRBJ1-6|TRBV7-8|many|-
TGTGCCAGCAGCTCGATCGGTGATGGGGTGGACTCCTATAATTCACCCCTCCACTTT
CASSSIGDGVDSYNSPLHF
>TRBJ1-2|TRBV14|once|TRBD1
TGTGCCAGCAGCCAAGATCCCAACAGGGGGATTGAAGGCTACACCTTC
CASSQDPNRGIEGYTF
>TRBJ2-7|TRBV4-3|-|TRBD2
TGCGCCAGCAGCCAAGATTCTAGCGGGATCTACGAGCAGTACTTC
CASSQDSSGIYEQYF
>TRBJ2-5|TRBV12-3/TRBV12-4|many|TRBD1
TGTGCCAGCAGTTCGACAGGGTACCAAGAGACCCAGTACTTC
CASSSTGYQETQYF
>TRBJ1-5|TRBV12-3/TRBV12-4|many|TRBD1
TGCGCCAGCAGCTCCGGACAGGGTGGTCAGCCCCAGCATTTT
CASSSGQGGQPQHF
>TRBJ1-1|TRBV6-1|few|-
TGTGCCAGCAGTCTACAGGGCTGGGACACTGAAGCTTTCTTT
CASSLQGWDTEAFF
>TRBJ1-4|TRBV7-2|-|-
TGTGCCAGCAGCCTTGTAAGGGCATCAACTAATGAAAAACTGTTTTTT
CASSLVRASTNEKLFF
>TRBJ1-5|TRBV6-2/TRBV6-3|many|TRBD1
TGTGCCAGCAGTTACGAGACAGGGGATGATGGAAGCAATCAGCCCCAGCATTTT
CASSYETGDDGSNQPQHF
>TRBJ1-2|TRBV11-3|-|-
TGCGCCAGCAGCCAAGATCCGTCAGTAAAGCATGGCTACACCTTC
CASSQDPSVKHGYTF
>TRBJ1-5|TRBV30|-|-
TGTGCCTGGAGTGTATGGGGGGGCAATCAGCCCCAGCATTTT
CAWSVWGGNQPQHF
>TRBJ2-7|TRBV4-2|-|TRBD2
TGTGCCAGCAGCCACCTAAGCGGGAGTAGTTACGAGCAGTACTTC
CASSHLSGSSYEQYF
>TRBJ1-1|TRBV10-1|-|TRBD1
TGCGCCAGCAGTGAGTCGGGACAGGGAAGAGCTTTCTTT
CASSESGQGRAFF
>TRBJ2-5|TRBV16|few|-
TGTGCCAGCAGCCAATCCGTGGAGACCCAGTACTTC
CASSQSVETQYF
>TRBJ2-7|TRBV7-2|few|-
TGTGCCAGCAGCTCCCAAGAAGAGAGCGAGCAGTACTTC
CASSSQEESEQYF
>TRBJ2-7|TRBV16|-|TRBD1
TGTGCCAGCAGCCTGATTTCGACAGGGTCCTACGAGCAGTACTTC
CASSLISTGSYEQYF
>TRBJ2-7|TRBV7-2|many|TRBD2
TGTGCCAGCAGCTGGACTAGCTCCTACGAGCAGTACTTC
CASSWTSSYEQYF
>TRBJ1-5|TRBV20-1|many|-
TGCAGTGCTAGTATAGGGCGGAATCAGCCCCAGCATTTT
CSASIGRNQPQHF
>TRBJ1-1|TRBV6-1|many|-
TGTGCCAGCAGTAAGGAGGACACTGAAGCTTTCTTT
CASSKEDTEAFF
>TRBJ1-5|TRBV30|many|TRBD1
TGTGCCTGGAGCGGGACAGGGAATCAGCCCCAGCATTTT
CAWSGTGNQPQHF
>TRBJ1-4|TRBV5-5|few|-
TGTGCCAGCAGGGCCAAAGGGGTGAATGAAAAACTGTTTTTT
CASRAKGVNEKLFF
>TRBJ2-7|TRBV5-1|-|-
TGCGACAGCAGTCCTCGCGGGACAGCCTCCTACGAGCAGTACTTC
CDSSPRGTASYEQYF
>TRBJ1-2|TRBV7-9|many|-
TGTGCCAGCAGCTCAGTGGGACACTTCTATGGCTACACCTTC
CASSSVGHFYGYTF
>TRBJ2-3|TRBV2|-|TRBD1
TGTGCCAGCAGTGGACAGGGGAGCACAGATACGCAGTATTTT
CASSGQGSTDTQYF
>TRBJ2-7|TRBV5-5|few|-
TGTGCCAGCAGCTTCGGGCAGGGTAACTACGAGCAGTACTTC
CASSFGQGNYEQYF
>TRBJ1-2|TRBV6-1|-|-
TGTGCCAGCAAGGTGGAGAACTATGGCTACACCTTC
CASKVENYGYTF
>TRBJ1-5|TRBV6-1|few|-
TGTGCCAGCAGTGAAGTTCGAGGTCTTAATCAGCCCCAGCATTTT
CASSEVRGLNQPQHF
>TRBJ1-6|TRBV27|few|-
TGTGCCAGCAGCGACTTGCAGGGTATGGGCTCCTATAATTCACCCCTCCACTTT
CASSDLQGMGSYNSPLHF
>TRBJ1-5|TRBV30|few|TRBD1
TGTGCCTGGGGAAAGACAGGGGATGGCAATCAGCCCCAGCATTTT
CAWGKTGDGNQPQHF
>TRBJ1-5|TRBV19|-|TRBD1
TGTGCCAGTAGTCGCAGGGGGTTCGGGGATAGCAATCAGCCCCAGCATTTT
CASSRRGFGDSNQPQHF
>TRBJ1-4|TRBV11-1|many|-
TGTGCCAGCAGCTTGGGGAAAGGGAGGACGGCTGAAAAACTGTTTTTT
CASSLGKGRTAEKLFF
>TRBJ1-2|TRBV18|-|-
TGTGCCAGCTCACCCCGGGACGGTAATGGCTACACCTTC
CASSPRDGNGYTF
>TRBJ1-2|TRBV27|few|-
TGTGCCAGCAGTCTCGACAGATACTATGGCTACACCTTC
CASSLDRYYGYTF